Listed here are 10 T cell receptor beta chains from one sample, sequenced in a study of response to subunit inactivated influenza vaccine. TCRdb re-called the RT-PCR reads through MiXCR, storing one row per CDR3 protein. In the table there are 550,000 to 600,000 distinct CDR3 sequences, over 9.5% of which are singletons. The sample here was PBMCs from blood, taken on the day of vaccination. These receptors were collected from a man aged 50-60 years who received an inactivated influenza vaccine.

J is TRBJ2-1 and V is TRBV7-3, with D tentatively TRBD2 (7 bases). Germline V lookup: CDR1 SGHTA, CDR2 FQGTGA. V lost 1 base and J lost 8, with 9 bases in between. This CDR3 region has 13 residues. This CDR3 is CASSLRGGDEQFF. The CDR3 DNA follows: TGTGCCAGCAGCTTAAGGGGGGGCGATGAGCAGTTCTTC.

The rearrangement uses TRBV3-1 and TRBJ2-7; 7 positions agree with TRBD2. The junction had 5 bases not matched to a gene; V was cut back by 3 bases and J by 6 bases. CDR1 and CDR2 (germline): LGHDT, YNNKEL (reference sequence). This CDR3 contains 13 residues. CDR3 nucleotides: TGTGCCAGCAGCCAGGGCGGGAGTCTCGAGCAGTACTTC. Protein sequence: CASSQGGSLEQYF.

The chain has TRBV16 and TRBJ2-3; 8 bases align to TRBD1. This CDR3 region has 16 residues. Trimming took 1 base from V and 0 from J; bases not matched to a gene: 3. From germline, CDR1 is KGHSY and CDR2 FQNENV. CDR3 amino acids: CASSQFQGASTDTQYF. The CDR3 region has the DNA TGTGCCAGCAGCCAATTCCAGGGGGCTAGCACAGATACGCAGTATTTT.

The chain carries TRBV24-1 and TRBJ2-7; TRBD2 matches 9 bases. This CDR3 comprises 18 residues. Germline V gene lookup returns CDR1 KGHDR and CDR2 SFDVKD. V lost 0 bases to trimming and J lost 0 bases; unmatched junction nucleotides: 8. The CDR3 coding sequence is TGTGCCACCAGTGATTTGCTTAGTCTAGCGGGATCCTCCTACGAGCAGTACTTC. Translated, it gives CATSDLLSLAGSSYEQYF.

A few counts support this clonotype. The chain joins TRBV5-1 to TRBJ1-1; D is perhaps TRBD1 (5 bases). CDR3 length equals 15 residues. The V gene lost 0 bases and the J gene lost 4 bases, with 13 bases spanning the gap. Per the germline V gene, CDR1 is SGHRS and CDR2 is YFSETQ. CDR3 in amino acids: CASSLGAGRGTEAFF. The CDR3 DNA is TGCGCCAGCAGCTTGGGAGCGGGGAGGGGCACTGAAGCTTTCTTT.

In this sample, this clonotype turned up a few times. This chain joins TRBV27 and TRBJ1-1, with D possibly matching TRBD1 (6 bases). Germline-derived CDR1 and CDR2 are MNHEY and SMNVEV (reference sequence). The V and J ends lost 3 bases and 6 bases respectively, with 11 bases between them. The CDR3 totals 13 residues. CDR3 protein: CASSFGRGPEAFF. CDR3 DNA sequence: TGTGCCAGCAGTTTCGGCCGGGGGCCTGAAGCTTTCTTT.

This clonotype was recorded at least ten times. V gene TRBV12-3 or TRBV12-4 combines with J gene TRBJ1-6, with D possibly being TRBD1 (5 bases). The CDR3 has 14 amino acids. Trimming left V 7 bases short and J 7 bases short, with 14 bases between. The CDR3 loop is CASTAGTENSPLHF. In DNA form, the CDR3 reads TGTGCCAGCACCGCCGGGACGGAGAATTCACCCCTCCACTTT.

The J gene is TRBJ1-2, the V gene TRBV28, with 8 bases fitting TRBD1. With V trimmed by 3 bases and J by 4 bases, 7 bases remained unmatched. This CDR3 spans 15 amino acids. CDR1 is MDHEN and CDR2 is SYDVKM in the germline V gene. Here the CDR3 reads CASSLPGTGSYGYTF. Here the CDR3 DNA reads TGTGCCAGCAGTTTGCCCGGGACAGGTAGCTATGGCTACACCTTC.

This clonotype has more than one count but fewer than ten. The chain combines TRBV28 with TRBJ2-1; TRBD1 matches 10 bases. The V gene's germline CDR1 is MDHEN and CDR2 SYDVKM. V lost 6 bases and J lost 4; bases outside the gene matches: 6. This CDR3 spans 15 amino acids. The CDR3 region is CASRTGGLGYNEQFF. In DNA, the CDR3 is TGTGCCAGCAGGACAGGGGGCCTGGGTTACAATGAGCAGTTCTTC.

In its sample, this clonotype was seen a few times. In DNA, the CDR3 is TGTGCCAGCAGCTTCGGGGGGATCACAGATACGCAGTATTTT. Translating it yields CASSFGGITDTQYF. The rearrangement links TRBV11-2 to TRBJ2-3; 7 positions match TRBD2. The length of the CDR3 is 14 residues. V lost 3 bases to trimming and J lost 2 bases; unmatched junction nucleotides: 2. The germline V gene has CDR1 SGHAT and CDR2 FQNNGV.